What follows are 8 T cell receptor beta chains derived from one specimen sequenced in a study of blood T cells in healthy people across ages. A sample-barcoded 5' primer and a J-beta primer mix were used in a second PCR of about 6 to 11 cycles. Each CDR3 protein is one row after TCRdb ran MiXCR on the 5' RACE reads. This table holds roughly 1.5 million distinct CDR3 sequences, under 55% found once. The sample comprised blood. All receptors derive from a young woman in good health.

The chain employs TRBV6-5 and TRBJ2-1; 7 nucleotides match TRBD2. The CDR3 loop spans 15 amino acids. The trim removed 4 bases at V and 2 bases at J, leaving 5 bases unmatched. From germline, CDR1 is MNHEY and CDR2 SVGAGI. The CDR3 coding sequence is TGTGCCAGCAGTTCTCTAGCGGCCCCCTACAATGAGCAGTTCTTC. Its protein product is CASSSLAAPYNEQFF.

This chain connects TRBV6-5 to TRBJ2-4; D not resolved. The J call is uncertain, as TRBJ2-7 better fits the DNA end. This CDR3 is built from 18 residues. Germline lookup yields CDR1 MNHEY and CDR2 SVGAGI. The CDR3 loop reads CASSYSIGWTGRGYEQYF. In nucleotides, the CDR3 is TGTGCCAGCAGTTACTCTATTGGGTGGACGGGTCGCGGCTACGAGCAGTACTTC.

Regarding this clonotype: A junction boundary mismatches the germline segment, possibly from a read error. The chain links TRBV7-2 to TRBJ1-2; D ambiguous. CDR1 and CDR2 from the germline V gene are SGHTA and FQGNSA. The CDR3 is made up of 13 amino acids. In nucleotides, the CDR3 is TGTGCCAGCAGCGATTCCAAGACCTATGGCTGCACCTTC. As protein: CASSDSKTYGCTF.

This clonotype showed up just a few times. The chain employs TRBV21-1 and TRBJ1-2; the D call in the table, TRBD1, was not verified against the DNA. TRBV21-1 is described as a pseudogene. The CDR3 totals 14 residues. The CDR3 loop reads CASSKVGAYYGYTF. The CDR3, as DNA: TGTGCCAGCAGCAAAGTCGGGGCGTACTATGGCTACACCTTC.

The rearrangement joins TRBV7-8 to TRBJ1-2; no clear D. CDR3 size: 15 residues. Trimming cost V 5 bases and J 4 bases, with 17 bases left between them. The germline CDR1 and CDR2 sequences are SGHVS and FQNEAQ. CDR3 DNA sequence: TGTGCCAGCAGCCCTAGGATGAAAGAGTCCTATGGCTACACCTTC. Translation gives CASSPRMKESYGYTF.

Here the CDR3 reads CASSQVRGHEQYF. The CDR3 nucleotides are TGTGCCAGCAGCCAAGTTCGGGGTCACGAGCAGTACTTC. V gene TRBV14 combines with J gene TRBJ2-7, with a weak D call TRBD2 (5 bases). Trimming stripped 1 base from V and 5 bases from J, with 9 bases between. Per the germline V gene, CDR1 is SGHDN and CDR2 is FVKESK. The CDR3 consists of 13 residues.

This sequence joins TRBV4-1 and TRBJ2-6, with D uncertain. Trimming shortened V by 1 base and J by 0 bases, and 13 bases separated the two germline ends. The CDR3 length is 18 residues. The germline gives CDR1 MGHRA, CDR2 YSYEKL. The CDR3 region has the DNA TGCGCCAGCAGCCAAGGTCCCCCTGACATCTCTGGGGCCAACGTCCTGACTTTC. Protein sequence: CASSQGPPDISGANVLTF.

The J gene is TRBJ2-1, the V gene TRBV24-1; the D gene could be TRBD1 or TRBD2 (6 bases each). V was trimmed by 4 bases and J by 2 bases, leaving 17 bases between them. The CDR3 runs 17 residues. CDR1 and CDR2 (germline): KGHDR, SFDVKD. Written as DNA, the CDR3 is TGTGCCACCAGTGACCCCCTGGAGGGGGACCCCTACAATGAGCAGTTCTTC. As protein: CATSDPLEGDPYNEQFF.